This TCR beta chain is drawn from a study of blood T cell repertoires in COVID-19. Profiled with immunoSEQ multiplex PCR; TCRdb holds only in-frame clones, not every one. The table has more than 90,000 clones, approximately 92% seen once. The TCR sequence derives from a man aged 45-65 years with active COVID-19. Material for sequencing was peripheral blood.

The DNA of the CDR3 is TGTGCCAGTAGTATAGGGGACTTGAACGCCTACGAGCAGTACTTC. It specifies CASSIGDLNAYEQYF. V usage is TRBV19 and J usage is TRBJ2-7; D perhaps matches TRBD2 (6 bases). The CDR3 is 15 residues long. Germline V gene data show CDR1 as LNHDA and CDR2 as SQIVND (reference sequence). V gave up 1 base and J gave up 2 bases, with 12 bases separating them.